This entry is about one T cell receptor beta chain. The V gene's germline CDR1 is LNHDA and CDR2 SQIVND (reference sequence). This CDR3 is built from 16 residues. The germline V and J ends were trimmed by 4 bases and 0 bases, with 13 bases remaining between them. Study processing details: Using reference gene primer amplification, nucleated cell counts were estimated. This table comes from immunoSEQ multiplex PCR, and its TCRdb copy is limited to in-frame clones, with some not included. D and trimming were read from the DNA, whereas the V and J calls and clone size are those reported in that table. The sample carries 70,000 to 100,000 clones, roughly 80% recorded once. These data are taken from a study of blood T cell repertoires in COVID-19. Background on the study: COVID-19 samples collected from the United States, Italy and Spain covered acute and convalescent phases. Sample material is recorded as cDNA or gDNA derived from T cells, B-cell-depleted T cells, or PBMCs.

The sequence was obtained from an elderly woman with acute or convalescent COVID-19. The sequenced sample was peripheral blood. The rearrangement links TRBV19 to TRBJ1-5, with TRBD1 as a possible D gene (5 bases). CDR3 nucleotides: TGTGCCAGTAGTAGGGTACAGGTGAATAGCAATCAGCCCCAGCATTTT. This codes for CASSRVQVNSNQPQHF.